The 19 T cell receptor beta chains in this list originate from one sample, sequenced in a study of blood T cell repertoires in COVID-19. Profiled with immunoSEQ multiplex PCR; TCRdb holds only in-frame clones, not every one. Of some 150,000 clones in the sample, about 85% are singletons; the top ten hold roughly 1.1%. Input material: peripheral blood. The origin of the receptors is a man aged 60-69 years who had recovered from COVID-19.

This rearrangement joins TRBV6-6 to TRBJ2-2; D might be TRBD1 (7 bases). CDR3 length: 14 amino acids. V lost 7 bases and J lost 9, with 18 bases in between. Germline V CDR1 and CDR2: MNHNY, SVGAGI (reference sequence). The CDR3 DNA reads as TGTGCCAGCACAATCCCAGGGGGAGGTAGGGAGCTGTTTTTT. This gives the protein CASTIPGGGRELFF.

The rearrangement links TRBV2 to TRBJ1-6; 7 bases line up with TRBD1. J lost 0 bases, V lost 5 bases, and 10 bases had no gene match. Germline V gene lookup returns CDR1 SNHLY and CDR2 FYNNEI. There are 18 residues in the CDR3. Written as DNA, the CDR3 is TGTGCCAGCAGTCGGGGAGGAGGGGGCAGCTCCTATAATTCACCCCTCCACTTT. Protein product: CASSRGGGGSSYNSPLHF.

The rearrangement uses TRBV5-1 and TRBJ2-3, with 10 nucleotides matching TRBD2. Germline V gene lookup returns CDR1 SGHRS and CDR2 YFSETQ. This CDR3 has 17 residues. J was trimmed by 9 bases and V by 4 bases; bases with no gene match: 17. In nucleotides, the CDR3 is TGCGCCAGCAGCATGAACCGTCGTAGCGGGGGGTCCCAGACGCAGTATTTT. Its translation: CASSMNRRSGGSQTQYF.

J is TRBJ1-2 and V is TRBV30; D possibly corresponds to TRBD1 (5 bases). In germline, CDR1 is GTSNPN, CDR2 SVGIG (reference sequence). V was cut by 5 bases and J by 0 bases, with 10 bases left in between. The length of the CDR3 is 13 residues. This CDR3 is CAWARAANYGYTF. The CDR3 nucleotides read TGTGCCTGGGCCAGGGCGGCTAACTATGGCTACACCTTC. The whole variable domain, filled in from reference TRBV30 and TRBJ1-2, reads SQTIHQWPATLVQPVGSPLSLECTVEGTSNPNLYWYRQAAGRGLQLLFYSVGIGQISSEVPQNLSASRPQDRQFILSSKKLLLSDSGFYLCAWARAANYGYTFGSGTRLTVV.

V usage is TRBV3-1 (or the pseudogene TRBV3-2) and J usage is TRBJ2-3, with 7 bases identical to TRBD2. The V segment lost 2 bases and the J segment 5 bases; nucleotides outside the gene matches: 13. The germline gives CDR1 LGHDT, CDR2 YNNKEL (reference sequence). The CDR3 sequence is 17 residues long. CDR3 loop: CASSQKLDPWGGDTQYF. For the CDR3, the DNA is TGTGCCAGCAGCCAAAAACTGGACCCTTGGGGGGGAGATACGCAGTATTTT.

The count of this clone is one. The chain employs TRBV28 and TRBJ1-2; D is ambiguous. Germline V gene data show CDR1 as MDHEN and CDR2 as SYDVKM. CDR3 length: 10 amino acids. Trimming took off 6 bases at V and 4 bases at J, with 3 bases between the two ends. CDR3: CASSSYGYTF. Written as DNA, the CDR3 is TGTGCCAGCAGCTCCTATGGCTACACCTTC.

The chain links TRBV4-3 to TRBJ1-6; 7 positions match TRBD1. This CDR3 has 17 residues. J was trimmed by 5 bases and V by 2 bases; bases with no gene match: 9. CDR1 is LGHNA and CDR2 is YSLEER in the germline V gene. The CDR3 DNA sequence: TGCGCCAGCAGCCAAACTTCAGGGGGTAGGAATAATTCACCCCTCCACTTT. Amino acids: CASSQTSGGRNNSPLHF.

The rearrangement joins TRBV10-3 to TRBJ1-2; D is perhaps TRBD1 (5 bases). The V end lost 0 bases, the J end lost 13 bases, and 21 bases lay between the germline ends. Germline V gene lookup returns CDR1 ENHRY and CDR2 SYGVKD. The CDR3 consists of 15 residues. As DNA, the CDR3 is TGTGCCATCAGTGAGTCGGCCCTGGGACTAGAAGGAGTCACCTTC. Translation gives CAISESALGLEGVTF.

The chain combines TRBV7-3 with TRBJ2-5; TRBD1 is a possible D gene (6 bases). CDR1 SGHTA and CDR2 FQGTGA come from the germline V gene. This CDR3 comprises 13 residues. Between the trimmed V and J ends, which lost 0 bases and 4 bases, there was a span of 6 bases. The CDR3 is CASSLTTGETQYF. Here the CDR3 DNA reads TGTGCCAGCAGCTTAACGACAGGAGAGACCCAGTACTTC.

This sequence joins TRBV18 and TRBJ1-5; D gene ambiguous. Germline V CDR1 and CDR2: KGHSH, LQKENI. With 2 bases removed from V and 2 bases from J, the gap between germline ends came to 10 bases. This CDR3 comprises 15 residues. The CDR3 here is CASSPFDGGNQPQHF. DNA for the CDR3: TGTGCCAGCTCACCATTCGACGGGGGCAATCAGCCCCAGCATTTT.

The chain combines TRBV4-2 with TRBJ1-5; the match to TRBD1 covers 8 bases. The CDR3 is 18 amino acids. CDR1 and CDR2 from the germline V gene are LGHNA and YNFKEQ. V gave up 4 bases and J gave up 0 bases; unmatched junction bases: 11. This chain's CDR3 is CASSPQTGDSYSNQPQHF. Written as DNA, the CDR3 is TGTGCCAGCAGCCCACAGACAGGGGACAGCTATAGCAATCAGCCCCAGCATTTT.

This clone appeared many times. The chain couples TRBV4-3 to TRBJ1-3; D remains unclear. From germline, CDR1 is LGHNA and CDR2 YSLEER. The CDR3 consists of 16 residues. Trimming stripped 0 bases from V and 0 bases from J, with 9 bases between. CDR3 loop: CASSQERLNSGNTIYF. The CDR3 bases are TGCGCCAGCAGCCAAGAGAGACTTAACTCTGGAAACACCATATATTTT.

CDR3 sequence: CATSNQGVRHGYTF. The CDR3 coding sequence is TGTGCCACCAGCAACCAGGGTGTACGGCATGGCTACACCTTC. The chain has TRBV15 and TRBJ1-2, with a tentative D call TRBD1 (5 bases). With 4 bases removed from V and 6 bases from J, the gap between germline ends came to 15 bases. This CDR3 has 14 amino acids. In germline, CDR1 is LNHNV, CDR2 YYDKDF (reference sequence).

V is TRBV20-1 and J is TRBJ2-3; TRBD1 might be the D (5 bases). Trimming removed 3 bases from V and 4 bases from J, with 11 bases in between. CDR1 is DFQATT, CDR2 SNEGSKA, per germline (reference sequence). This CDR3 contains 13 residues. CDR3 DNA sequence: TGCAGTGCTAGTTTCACAGGCTCAGATACGCAGTATTTT. It encodes CSASFTGSDTQYF.

The V call is TRBV7-2, the J call TRBJ2-5, with 9 positions matching TRBD2. The CDR3 spans 18 residues. Germline V lookup: CDR1 SGHTA, CDR2 FQGNSA. Losses at the gene ends were 4 bases for V and 1 base for J; bases not matched to a gene: 13. The CDR3 spells CASSWREGWRGGQETQYF. CDR3 in DNA: TGTGCCAGCAGCTGGAGGGAGGGTTGGCGGGGGGGCCAAGAGACCCAGTACTTC. The full variable domain, with the rest looked up from reference TRBV7-2 and TRBJ2-5, is GAGVSQSPSNKVTEKGKDVELRCDPISGHTALYWYRQSLGQGLEFLIYFQGNSAPDKSGLPSDRFSAERTGGSVSTLTIQRTQQEDSAVYLCASSWREGWRGGQETQYFGPGTRLLVL.

The chain joins TRBV5-1 to TRBJ2-5; 9 bases fit TRBD2. This CDR3 has 14 residues. V dropped 0 bases and J dropped 3; count of bases not matched to a gene: 0. Germline V CDR1 and CDR2: SGHRS, YFSETQ. CDR3 loop: CASSLASGKETQYF. The DNA of the CDR3 is TGCGCCAGCAGCTTGGCTAGCGGGAAAGAGACCCAGTACTTC.

This chain joins TRBV28 and TRBJ1-2; 9 bases agree with TRBD1. This CDR3 contains 14 residues. CDR1 and CDR2 from the germline V gene are MDHEN and SYDVKM. The V and J ends lost 6 bases and 5 bases, in that order; junction bases with no gene match: 7. The CDR3 here is CASRLTGGLYGYTF. CDR3 nucleotide sequence: TGTGCCAGCAGACTAACAGGGGGCTTGTATGGCTACACCTTC.

In DNA, the CDR3 is TGTGCCAGCAGGGCACAGGGGGTCTATGGCTACACCTTC. This encodes CASRAQGVYGYTF. V is TRBV6-5 and J is TRBJ1-2, with 8 bases matching TRBD1. The germline V gene has CDR1 MNHEY and CDR2 SVGAGI. The V segment lost 6 bases and the J segment 4 bases; nucleotides outside the gene matches: 4. This CDR3 spans 13 amino acids.

In DNA form, the CDR3 reads TGTGCCAGCAACAGGGCCTCGCGGTCCGGGGAGCTGTTTTTT. It translates to CASNRASRSGELFF. The rearrangement uses TRBV6-5 and TRBJ2-2; D may be TRBD1 (6 bases). Germline CDR1 and CDR2: MNHEY and SVGAGI. V gave up 7 bases and J gave up 6 bases, with 15 bases separating them. The CDR3 has 14 residues.